One and the same sample provided the 22 T cell receptor beta chains below, sequenced in a study of PD-1 blockade in classical Hodgkin lymphoma. Relapse was seen in all patients after autologous stem cell transplantation, and brentuximab vedotin exposure was variable. Magnetic negative selection was used to purify CD4+ T cells from PBMCs that had been thawed. Using immunoSEQ multiplex PCR, the repertoire was profiled, and TCRdb retains in-frame clones only, with some absent. Here the sample spans about 27,000 clones, about three quarters being singletons. The sample was CD4+ T cells from blood, taken at baseline. The receptors derive from a human donor with classical Hodgkin lymphoma.

V usage is TRBV6-1 and J usage is TRBJ2-7; weak D call: TRBD2 (5 bases). CDR3 length: 13 residues. Germline CDR1 reads MNHNS; CDR2 reads SASEGT. Trimming removed 11 bases from V and 6 bases from J, with 20 bases in between. CDR3 in amino acids: CAAARDWSSEQYF. The CDR3 DNA follows: TGTGCCGCAGCGAGGGATTGGAGCTCCGAGCAGTACTTC.

This clone was detected only once. The rearrangement joins TRBV19 to TRBJ2-2, with D maybe TRBD1 (6 bases). Trimming stripped 5 bases from V and 0 bases from J, with 13 bases between. The CDR3 loop spans 16 amino acids. From germline, CDR1 is LNHDA and CDR2 SQIVND (reference sequence). The CDR3 bases are TGTGCCAGTAGTTCCCACAGGGATTCGAACACCGGGGAGCTGTTTTTT. This sequence encodes CASSSHRDSNTGELFF.

This chain links TRBV4-2 with TRBJ2-7; 7 nucleotides match TRBD1. The J segment lost 2 bases and the V segment lost 3 bases, leaving 1 base of the junction unmatched. The CDR3 sequence is 13 residues long. Germline CDR1 LGHNA, CDR2 YNFKEQ. The CDR3 nucleotides are TGTGCCAGCAGCCATCAGGGGGCCTACGAGCAGTACTTC. Protein product: CASSHQGAYEQYF.

V is TRBV6-6 and J is TRBJ2-7; a weak D match, TRBD2 (6 bases). The V end was cut by 3 bases, the J end by 3 bases, with 12 bases between. The germline CDR1 and CDR2 sequences are MNHNY and SVGAGI (reference sequence). This CDR3 comprises 14 residues. The CDR3 DNA follows: TGTGCCAGCAGTTATGGGGACTCGTACTACGAGCAGTACTTC. This translates into CASSYGDSYYEQYF.

V is TRBV11-2 and J is TRBJ1-3; 8 positions match TRBD1. Germline lookup yields CDR1 SGHAT and CDR2 FQNNGV. The CDR3 spans 15 residues. V gave up 4 bases and J gave up 3 bases; unmatched junction bases: 5. The CDR3 protein is CASSSRTGSGNTIYF. In DNA form, the CDR3 reads TGTGCCAGCAGCTCCCGGACAGGGAGTGGAAACACCATATATTTT.

V and J are TRBV19 and TRBJ2-1; 11 bases fit TRBD2. Germline CDR1 reads LNHDA; CDR2 reads SQIVND (reference sequence). The CDR3 totals 17 residues. Trimming took 2 bases from V and 8 from J; bases not matched to a gene: 11. Written as DNA, the CDR3 is TGTGCCAGTAGTATAATCCTTAGCGGGGGGGCGAGGGATGAGCAGTTCTTC. Amino acids: CASSIILSGGARDEQFF. Combining the CDR3 with reference TRBV19 and TRBJ2-1 gives the whole variable domain DGGITQSPKYLFRKEGQNVTLSCEQNLNHDAMYWYRQDPGQGLRLIYYSQIVNDFQKGDIAEGYSVSREKKESFPLTVTSAQKNPTAFYLCASSIILSGGARDEQFFGPGTRLTVL.

The genes are TRBV4-2 and TRBJ1-2; weak D call: TRBD1 (5 bases). Germline lookup yields CDR1 LGHNA and CDR2 YNFKEQ. The V end lost 0 bases, the J end lost 2 bases, and 16 bases lay between the germline ends. The CDR3 contains 17 residues. CDR3 coding DNA: TGTGCCAGCAGCCAAGATCCGCAGGGATTCGCCAACTATGGCTACACCTTC. This encodes CASSQDPQGFANYGYTF.

The rearrangement uses TRBV11-2 and TRBJ1-4; no firm D call. The CDR3 is made up of 15 amino acids. CDR1 SGHAT and CDR2 FQNNGV come from the germline V gene. Trimming removed 4 bases at V and 0 bases at J, with 9 bases between. CDR3 loop: CASSSGRSTNEKLFF. The CDR3 nucleotides read TGTGCCAGCAGCTCCGGACGTTCAACTAATGAAAAACTGTTTTTT.

CDR3 bases: TGCAGTGCTAGACTAGGATCCGAGCAGTACTTC. This codes for CSARLGSEQYF. The V and J genes are TRBV20-1 and TRBJ2-7, with no clear D. The CDR3 extends over 11 amino acids. In germline, CDR1 is DFQATT, CDR2 SNEGSKA (reference sequence). Trimming shortened V by 2 bases and J by 6 bases, and 8 bases separated the two germline ends.

This rearrangement joins TRBV25-1 to TRBJ1-3; D remains ambiguous. V lost 4 bases and J 0 bases, leaving 10 bases between the germline ends. CDR3 length: 15 amino acids. Per germline, CDR1 MGHDK and CDR2 SYGVNS. For the CDR3, the DNA is TGTGCCAGCAGTGGGCCGGGAGCCTCTGGAAACACCATATATTTT. Its translation: CASSGPGASGNTIYF. The entire variable domain, with the rest obtained from reference TRBV25-1 and TRBJ1-3, is as follows: EADIYQTPRYLVIGTGKKITLECSQTMGHDKMYWYQQDPGMELHLIHYSYGVNSTEKGDLSSESTVSRIRTEHFPLTLESARPSHTSQYLCASSGPGASGNTIYFGEGSWLTVV.

CDR3 in DNA: TGTGCCAGCAGCTCAGGGGCGCGGGAAAAACTGTTTTTT. Encoded protein: CASSSGAREKLFF. This chain links TRBV7-9 with TRBJ1-4, with a possible D match to TRBD1 (6 bases). The CDR3 is 13 amino acids. Germline V CDR1 and CDR2: SEHNR, FQNEAQ (reference sequence). Trimming took 4 bases from V and 8 from J, leaving 11 bases between them.

The genes are TRBV5-1 and TRBJ1-1; a weak D match, TRBD1 (5 bases). CDR1 is SGHRS, CDR2 YFSETQ, per germline. V dropped 0 bases and J dropped 0 bases, with 15 bases sitting between them. The CDR3 has 17 residues. The CDR3 DNA reads as TGCGCCAGCAGCTTGGCATCAGGGACCTTGATGAACACTGAAGCTTTCTTT. Encoded protein: CASSLASGTLMNTEAFF.

DNA for the CDR3: TGTGCCAGCAACCCGGGAAGCAACTATGGCTACACCTTC. Amino acids: CASNPGSNYGYTF. The J gene is TRBJ1-2, the V gene TRBV6-6, with D unresolved. Looked up from germline, CDR1 is MNHNY and CDR2 is SVGAGI (reference sequence). This CDR3 spans 13 amino acids. V shed 7 bases and J shed 2 bases, with 11 bases lying between them.

The rearrangement links TRBV4-3 to TRBJ1-1; unclear D gene. V was cut by 0 bases and J by 0 bases, with 11 bases left in between. Germline CDR1 reads LGHNA; CDR2 reads YSLEER. CDR3 size: 16 residues. The CDR3 spells CASSQDSNSLNTEAFF. The CDR3 nucleotides read TGCGCCAGCAGCCAAGACAGTAACAGTTTGAACACTGAAGCTTTCTTT.

V gene TRBV11-2 combines with J gene TRBJ2-7; D is undetermined. This CDR3 has 16 amino acids. The germline V and J ends were trimmed by 5 bases and 3 bases, with 20 bases remaining between them. Germline V CDR1 and CDR2: SGHAT, FQNNGV. The chain's CDR3 is CASSPLKNQLHYEQYF. CDR3 nucleotide sequence: TGTGCCAGCAGCCCCCTTAAGAACCAACTACACTACGAGCAGTACTTC.

The genes are TRBV2 and TRBJ2-2, with 11 bases aligning to TRBD1. J lost 7 bases, V lost 3 bases, and 4 bases had no gene match. Germline V lookup: CDR1 SNHLY, CDR2 FYNNEI. The CDR3 has 15 amino acids. Here the CDR3 reads CASSEDRGLIGELFF. CDR3 DNA: TGTGCCAGCAGTGAGGACAGGGGGCTAATCGGGGAGCTGTTTTTT.

V usage is TRBV18 and J usage is TRBJ1-5; D not certain. CDR3 length: 13 amino acids. The V and J ends lost 6 bases and 3 bases respectively, with 9 bases between them. The germline V gene encodes CDR1 KGHSH and CDR2 LQKENI. CDR3 sequence: CASSADHNQPQHF. The DNA for the CDR3 is TGTGCCAGCTCCGCGGACCACAATCAGCCCCAGCATTTT.

This clone was seen just once. The J gene is TRBJ2-3, the V gene TRBV7-2; either TRBD1 or TRBD2 may fit D (6 bases each). CDR1 is SGHTA and CDR2 is FQGNSA in the germline V gene. Trimming took off 1 base at V and 0 bases at J, with 17 bases between the two ends. The CDR3 length is 18 residues. CDR3 DNA sequence: TGTGCCAGCAGCTTAGTTAGAGGGGGGCAATTGAGCACAGATACGCAGTATTTT. It translates to CASSLVRGGQLSTDTQYF.

The rearrangement links TRBV10-3 to TRBJ2-7; 8 positions match TRBD2. Germline V lookup: CDR1 ENHRY, CDR2 SYGVKD. The CDR3 has 13 amino acids. Trimming at V came to 7 bases and at J to 3 bases, leaving 5 bases not matched to a gene. The CDR3 sequence: CAINRGGSYEQYF. The CDR3 DNA is TGTGCCATCAACCGCGGGGGGAGCTACGAGCAGTACTTC.

The V call is TRBV4-2, the J call TRBJ1-2; TRBD1 matches at 7 bases. The length of the CDR3 is 17 residues. Looked up from germline, CDR1 is LGHNA and CDR2 is YNFKEQ. Trimming took 0 bases from V and 6 from J; bases not matched to a gene: 13. CDR3 region: CASSQDSRSQGVHGYTF. The CDR3 coding sequence is TGTGCCAGCAGCCAAGATAGTAGGTCCCAGGGGGTACATGGCTACACCTTC.

The V call is TRBV5-6, the J call TRBJ2-1; the match to TRBD1 covers 7 bases. CDR3 size: 17 residues. CDR1 is SGHDT, CDR2 YYEEEE, per germline. V dropped 4 bases and J dropped 4; count of bases not matched to a gene: 14. CDR3 DNA: TGTGCCAGCAGCGCGACCTCCACAGGGGCCTATTACAATGAGCAGTTCTTC. Translated, it gives CASSATSTGAYYNEQFF.

This rearrangement joins TRBV2 to TRBJ2-3; 10 bases align to TRBD2. This CDR3 spans 17 amino acids. Germline V gene sequence: CDR1 SNHLY, CDR2 FYNNEI. V dropped 7 bases and J dropped 5; count of bases not matched to a gene: 15. The CDR3 loop is CASNKWASGGAVDTQYF. Here the CDR3 DNA reads TGTGCCAGCAACAAGTGGGCTAGCGGGGGCGCAGTAGATACGCAGTATTTT.